The entry below describes one T cell receptor beta chain. TCRdb re-called the RACE reads with MiXCR, one entry per CDR3 protein. The sample carries about 120,000 distinct CDR3 sequences, about 10% recorded once. These data originate in a study of human T cells and chemical hapten exposure. Study summary: After 6 days, upper back 0.01% DPC patch tests were scored.

Described time point: patch test 3, about 24 weeks after DPC sensitization. Treatment meaning: therapeutic diphenylcyclopropenone sensitization with weekly scalp DPC. Unfractionated whole blood yielded total RNA. The sequences come from whole blood, collected in connection with sensitization to the hapten diphenylcyclopropenone (DPC). This clonotype was obtained from a woman aged 45-65 years with alopecia areata. Some clones in this sample may be carry-over from other donors' samples.

The CDR3 DNA sequence: TGCGCCAGCAGCTCGGGACATCCCTACGAGCAGTACTTC. Protein product: CASSSGHPYEQYF. This chain links TRBV5-1 with TRBJ2-7, with TRBD1 as a possible D gene (6 bases). CDR3 size: 13 residues. With 3 bases removed from V and 2 bases from J, the gap between germline ends came to 9 bases. Germline V gene sequence: CDR1 SGHRS, CDR2 YFSETQ. Full variable domain (missing parts from reference TRBV5-1 and TRBJ2-7): KAGVTQTPRYLIKTRGQQVTLSCSPISGHRSVSWYQQTPGQGLQFLFEYFSETQRNKGNFPGRFSGRQFSNSRSEMNVSTLELGDSALYLCASSSGHPYEQYFGPGTRLTVT.